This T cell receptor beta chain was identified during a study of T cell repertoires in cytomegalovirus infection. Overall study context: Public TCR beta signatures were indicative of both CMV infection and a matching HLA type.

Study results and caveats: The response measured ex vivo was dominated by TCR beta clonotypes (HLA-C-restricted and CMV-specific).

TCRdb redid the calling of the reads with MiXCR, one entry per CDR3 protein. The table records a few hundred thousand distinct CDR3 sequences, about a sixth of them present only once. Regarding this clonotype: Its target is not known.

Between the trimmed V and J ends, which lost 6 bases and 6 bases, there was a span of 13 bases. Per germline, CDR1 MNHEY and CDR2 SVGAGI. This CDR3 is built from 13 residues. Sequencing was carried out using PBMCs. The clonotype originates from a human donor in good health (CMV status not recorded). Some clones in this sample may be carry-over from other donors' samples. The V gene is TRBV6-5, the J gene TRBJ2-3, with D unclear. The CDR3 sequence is CASRRVSADTQYF. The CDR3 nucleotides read TGTGCCAGCAGACGAGTTTCAGCGGATACGCAGTATTTT.